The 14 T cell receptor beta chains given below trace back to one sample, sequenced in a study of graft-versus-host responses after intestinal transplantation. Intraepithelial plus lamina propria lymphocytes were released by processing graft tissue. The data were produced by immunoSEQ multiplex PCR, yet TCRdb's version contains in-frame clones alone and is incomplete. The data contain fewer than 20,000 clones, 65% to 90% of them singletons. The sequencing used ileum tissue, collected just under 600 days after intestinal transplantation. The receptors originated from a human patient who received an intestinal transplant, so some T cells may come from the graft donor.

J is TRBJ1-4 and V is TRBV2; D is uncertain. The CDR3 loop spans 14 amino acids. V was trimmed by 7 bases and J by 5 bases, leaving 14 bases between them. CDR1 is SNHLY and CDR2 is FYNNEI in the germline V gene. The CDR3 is CASTGSPDNEKLFF. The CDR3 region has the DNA TGTGCCAGCACGGGGTCTCCCGACAATGAAAAACTGTTTTTT. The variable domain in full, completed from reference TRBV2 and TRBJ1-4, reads EPEVTQTPSHQVTQMGQEVILRCVPISNHLYFYWYRQILGQKVEFLVSFYNNEISEKSEIFDDQFSVERPDGSNFTLKIRSTKLEDSAMYFCASTGSPDNEKLFFGSGTQLSVL.

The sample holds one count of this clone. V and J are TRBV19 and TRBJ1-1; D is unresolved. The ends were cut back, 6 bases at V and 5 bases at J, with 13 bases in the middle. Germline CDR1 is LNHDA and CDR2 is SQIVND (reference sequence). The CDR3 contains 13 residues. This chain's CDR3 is CASRALVGTEAFF. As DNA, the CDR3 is TGTGCCAGTAGAGCCCTAGTAGGGACTGAAGCTTTCTTT.

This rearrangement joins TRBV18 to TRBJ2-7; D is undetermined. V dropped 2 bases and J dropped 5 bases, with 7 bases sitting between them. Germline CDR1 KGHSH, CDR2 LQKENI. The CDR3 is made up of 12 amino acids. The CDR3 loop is CASSPNGNEQYF. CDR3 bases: TGTGCCAGCTCACCAAACGGAAACGAGCAGTACTTC.

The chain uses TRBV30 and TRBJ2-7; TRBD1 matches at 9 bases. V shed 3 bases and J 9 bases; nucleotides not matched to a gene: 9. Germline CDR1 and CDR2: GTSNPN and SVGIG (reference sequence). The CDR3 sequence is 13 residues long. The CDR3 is CAWRGSGQGPQYF. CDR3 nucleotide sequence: TGTGCCTGGAGAGGATCGGGACAGGGACCGCAGTACTTC.

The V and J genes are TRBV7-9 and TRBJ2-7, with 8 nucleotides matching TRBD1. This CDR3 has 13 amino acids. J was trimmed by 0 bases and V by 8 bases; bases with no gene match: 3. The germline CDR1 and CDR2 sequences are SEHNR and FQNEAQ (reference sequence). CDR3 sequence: CASGTGSSYEQYF. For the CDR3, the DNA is TGTGCCAGCGGGACAGGCAGCTCCTACGAGCAGTACTTC.

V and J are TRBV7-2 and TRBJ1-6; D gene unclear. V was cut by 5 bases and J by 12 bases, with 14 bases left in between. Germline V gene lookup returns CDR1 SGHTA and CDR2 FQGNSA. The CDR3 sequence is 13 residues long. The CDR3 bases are TGTGCCAGCAGCCCAGGTAATCGTCAACCCCTCCACTTT. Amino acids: CASSPGNRQPLHF.

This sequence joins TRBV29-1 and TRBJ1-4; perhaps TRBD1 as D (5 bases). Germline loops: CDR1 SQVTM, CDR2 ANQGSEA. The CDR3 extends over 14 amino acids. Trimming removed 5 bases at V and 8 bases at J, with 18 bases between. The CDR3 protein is CSVRRTLQPEKLFF. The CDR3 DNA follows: TGCAGCGTTCGTAGGACACTACAACCCGAAAAACTGTTTTTT.

DNA of the CDR3: TGTGCCAGCAGTGAATATTATGTCACAGGGGCCCACGAGCAGTACTTC. Translated: CASSEYYVTGAHEQYF. The chain joins TRBV25-1 to TRBJ2-7, with 7 bases identical to TRBD1. From germline, CDR1 is MGHDK and CDR2 SYGVNS. V was clipped by 0 bases and J by 5 bases; unmatched bases: 10. CDR3 length equals 16 residues.

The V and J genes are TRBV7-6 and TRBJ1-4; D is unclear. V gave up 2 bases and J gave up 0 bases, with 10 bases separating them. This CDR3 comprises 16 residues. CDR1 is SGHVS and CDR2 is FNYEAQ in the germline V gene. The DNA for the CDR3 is TGTGCCAGCAGCTTACACAGTATTGCAACTAATGAAAAACTGTTTTTT. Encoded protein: CASSLHSIATNEKLFF.

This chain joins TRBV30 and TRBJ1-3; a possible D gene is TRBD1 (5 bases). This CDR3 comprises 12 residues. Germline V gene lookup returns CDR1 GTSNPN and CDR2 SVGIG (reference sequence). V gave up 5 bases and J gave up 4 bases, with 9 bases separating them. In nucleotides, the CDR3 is TGTGCCTGGGGGACTCCGGGAAACACCATATATTTT. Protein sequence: CAWGTPGNTIYF.

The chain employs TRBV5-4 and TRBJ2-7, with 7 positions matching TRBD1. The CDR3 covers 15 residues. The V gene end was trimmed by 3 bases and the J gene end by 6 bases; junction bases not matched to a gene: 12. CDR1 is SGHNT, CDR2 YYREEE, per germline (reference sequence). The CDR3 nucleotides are TGTGCCAGCAGCTCCCCCGGGATCGGGACAGTCGAGCAGTACTTC. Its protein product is CASSSPGIGTVEQYF.

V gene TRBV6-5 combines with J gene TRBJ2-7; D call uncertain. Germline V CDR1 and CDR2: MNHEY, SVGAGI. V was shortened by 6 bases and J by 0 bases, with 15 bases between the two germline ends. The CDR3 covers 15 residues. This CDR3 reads CASSPYPKPSYEQYF. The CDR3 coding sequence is TGTGCCAGCAGCCCATATCCAAAGCCCTCCTACGAGCAGTACTTC.

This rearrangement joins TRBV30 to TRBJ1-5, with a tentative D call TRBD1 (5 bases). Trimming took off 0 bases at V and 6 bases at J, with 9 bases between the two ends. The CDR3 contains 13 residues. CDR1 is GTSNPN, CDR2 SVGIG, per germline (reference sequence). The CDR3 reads CAWSVKGSQPQHF. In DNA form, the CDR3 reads TGTGCCTGGAGTGTAAAGGGGAGTCAGCCCCAGCATTTT.

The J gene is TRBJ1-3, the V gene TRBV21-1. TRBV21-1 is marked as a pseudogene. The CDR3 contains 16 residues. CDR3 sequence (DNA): TGTGCCAGCAGTAGAAAGCCATCACTACCAGGAAACACCATATATTTT. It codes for CASSRKPSLPGNTIYF.